A selection of T cell receptor beta chains follows, all from one sample in a study of blood T cell repertoires in COVID-19. Profiled with immunoSEQ multiplex PCR; TCRdb holds only in-frame clones, not every one. Of nearly 350,000 clones in the sample, about four fifths were seen once. Specimen: peripheral blood. Receptors were obtained from a young man with active or convalescent COVID-19. Both conserved end residues are part of each CDR3.

v_call cdr3_aa
TRBV27 CASNPGLGSTDTQYF
TRBV14 CASSQDSRWTVEAQYF
TRBV11-3 CASLSRVQETQYF
TRBV30 CAWSRQEEYGYTF
TRBV30 CAFARDSHNEQFF
TRBV19 CASSIYGDTSYGYTF
TRBV2 CAGQQPEQFF
TRBV27 CASSFRGLELGQFF
TRBV5-1 CASSLDRTTEAFF
TRBV7-2 CASSLSERGGNIQYF
TRBV10-3 CAISEADRANVLTF
TRBV20-1 CSASPGTNQPQHF
TRBV7-9 CASSFASREKLFF
TRBV7-7 CASSIGTGDTDTQYF
TRBV19 CASSSTSGVLETQYF
TRBV30 CAWSGGGGRLAGGHF
TRBV6-5 CASSQSGGVINEQFF
TRBV7-9 CASSPPARGVGSPLHF
TRBV5-5 CASSFHGNYGYTF
TRBV27 CASSLRVANTQYF
TRBV19 CASSIWGQVPDQPQHF
TRBV12-5 CASGADRGPKDEQYF